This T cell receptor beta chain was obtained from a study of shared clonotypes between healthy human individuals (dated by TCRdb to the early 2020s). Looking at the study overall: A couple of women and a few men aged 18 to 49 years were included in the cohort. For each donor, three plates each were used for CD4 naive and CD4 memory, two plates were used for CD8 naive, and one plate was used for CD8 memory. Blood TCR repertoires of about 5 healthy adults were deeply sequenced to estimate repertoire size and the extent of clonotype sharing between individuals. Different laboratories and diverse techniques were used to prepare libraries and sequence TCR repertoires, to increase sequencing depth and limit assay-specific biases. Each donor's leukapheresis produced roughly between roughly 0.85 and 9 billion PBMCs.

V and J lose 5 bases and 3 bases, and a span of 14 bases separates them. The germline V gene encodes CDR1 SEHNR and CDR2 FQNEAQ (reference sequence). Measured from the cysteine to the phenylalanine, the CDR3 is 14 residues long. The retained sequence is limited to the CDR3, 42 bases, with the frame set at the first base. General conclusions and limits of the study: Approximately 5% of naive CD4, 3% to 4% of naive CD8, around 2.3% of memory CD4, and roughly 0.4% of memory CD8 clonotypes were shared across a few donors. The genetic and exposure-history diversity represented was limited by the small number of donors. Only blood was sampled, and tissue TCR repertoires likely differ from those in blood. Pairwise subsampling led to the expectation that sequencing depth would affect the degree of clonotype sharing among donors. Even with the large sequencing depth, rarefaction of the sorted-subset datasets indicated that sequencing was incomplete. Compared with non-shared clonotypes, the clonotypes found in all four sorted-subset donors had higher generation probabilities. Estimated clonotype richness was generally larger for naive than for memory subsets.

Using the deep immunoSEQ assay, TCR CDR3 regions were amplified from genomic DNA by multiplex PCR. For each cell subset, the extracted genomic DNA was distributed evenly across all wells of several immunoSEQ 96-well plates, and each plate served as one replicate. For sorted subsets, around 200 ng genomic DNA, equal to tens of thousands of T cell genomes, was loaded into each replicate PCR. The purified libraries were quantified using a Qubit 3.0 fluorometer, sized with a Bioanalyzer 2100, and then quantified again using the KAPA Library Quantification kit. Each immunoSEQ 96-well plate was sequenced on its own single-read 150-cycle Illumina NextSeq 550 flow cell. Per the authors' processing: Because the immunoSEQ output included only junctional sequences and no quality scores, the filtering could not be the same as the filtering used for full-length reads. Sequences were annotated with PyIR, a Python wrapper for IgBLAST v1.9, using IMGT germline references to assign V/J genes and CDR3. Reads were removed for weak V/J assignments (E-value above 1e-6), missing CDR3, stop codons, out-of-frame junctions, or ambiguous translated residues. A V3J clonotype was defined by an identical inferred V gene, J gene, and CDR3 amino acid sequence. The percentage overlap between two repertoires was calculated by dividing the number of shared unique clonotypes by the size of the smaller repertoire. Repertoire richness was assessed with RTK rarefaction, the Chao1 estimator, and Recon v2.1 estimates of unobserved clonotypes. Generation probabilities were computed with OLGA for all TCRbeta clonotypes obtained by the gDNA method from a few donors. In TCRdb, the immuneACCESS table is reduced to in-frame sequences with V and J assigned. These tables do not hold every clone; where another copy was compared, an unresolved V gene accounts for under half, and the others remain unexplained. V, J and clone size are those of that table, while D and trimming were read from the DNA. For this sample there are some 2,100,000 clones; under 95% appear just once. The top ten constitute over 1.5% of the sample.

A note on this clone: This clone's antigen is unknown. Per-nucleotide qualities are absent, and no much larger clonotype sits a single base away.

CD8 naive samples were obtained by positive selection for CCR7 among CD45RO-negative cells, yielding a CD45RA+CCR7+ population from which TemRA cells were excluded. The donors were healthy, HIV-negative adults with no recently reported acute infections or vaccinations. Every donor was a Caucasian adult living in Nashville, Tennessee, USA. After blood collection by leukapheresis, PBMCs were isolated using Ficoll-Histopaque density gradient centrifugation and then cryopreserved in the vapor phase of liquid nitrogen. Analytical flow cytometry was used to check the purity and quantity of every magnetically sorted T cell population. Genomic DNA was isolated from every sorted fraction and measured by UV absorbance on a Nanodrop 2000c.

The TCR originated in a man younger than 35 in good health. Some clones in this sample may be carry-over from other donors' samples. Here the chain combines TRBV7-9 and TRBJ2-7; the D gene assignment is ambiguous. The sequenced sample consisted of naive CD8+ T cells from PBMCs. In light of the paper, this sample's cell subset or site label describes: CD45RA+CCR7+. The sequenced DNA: TGTGCCAGCAGCCACCTCAATCGTCGCTACGAGCAGTACTTC. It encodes CASSHLNRRYEQYF.